This T cell receptor beta chain was identified in a study of blood T cell repertoires in COVID-19. On the study more broadly: Acute and convalescent COVID-19 specimens originated in the United States, Italy and Spain. T cells, B-cell-depleted T cells, or PBMCs provided the cDNA or gDNA that served as material.

The CDR3 sequence is 11 residues long. V lost 2 bases, J lost 1 base, and 2 bases lay in between. Germline V lookup: CDR1 DFQATT, CDR2 SNEGSKA (reference sequence). This table comes from immunoSEQ multiplex PCR, and its TCRdb copy is limited to in-frame clones, with some not included. The profile shows around 200,000 clones, 88% of them singletons. Participants were aged about 18 to 89 years from approximately 24 US areas. The J gene is TRBJ1-2, the V gene TRBV20-1; unclear D gene. Sequenced sample: PBMCs or T cells enriched from blood (not recorded which). The sequence was collected from a woman aged 25 to 45 who had recovered from COVID-19. In nucleotides, the CDR3 is TGCAGTGCTAGATATAACTATGGCTACACCTTC. Translated: CSARYNYGYTF.